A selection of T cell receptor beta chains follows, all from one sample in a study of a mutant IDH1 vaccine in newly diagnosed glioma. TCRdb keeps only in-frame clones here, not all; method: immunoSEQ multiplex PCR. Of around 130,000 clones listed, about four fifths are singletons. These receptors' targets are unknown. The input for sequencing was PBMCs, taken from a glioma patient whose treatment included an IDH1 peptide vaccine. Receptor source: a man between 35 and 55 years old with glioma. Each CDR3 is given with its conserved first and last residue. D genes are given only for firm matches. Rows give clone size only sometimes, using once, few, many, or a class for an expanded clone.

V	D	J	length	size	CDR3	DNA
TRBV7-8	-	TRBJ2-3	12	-	CASSLGKDTQYF	TGTGCCAGCAGCCTAGGAAAGGATACGCAGTATTTT
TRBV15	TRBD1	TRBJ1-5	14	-	CATSRDRFNQPQHF	TGTGCCACCAGCAGGGACAGGTTCAATCAGCCCCAGCATTTT
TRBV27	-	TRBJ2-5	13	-	CASSFGGGETQYF	TGTGCCAGCAGTTTTGGTGGGGGAGAGACCCAGTACTTC
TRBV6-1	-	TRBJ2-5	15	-	CASKGLILIGETQYF	TGTGCCAGCAAGGGGTTAATTCTAATTGGAGAGACCCAGTACTTC
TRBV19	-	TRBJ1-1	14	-	CASNGVGGYGEAFF	TGTGCCAGTAACGGGGTGGGAGGGTACGGTGAAGCTTTCTTT
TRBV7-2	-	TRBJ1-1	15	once	CASSLAIQGNTEAFF	TGTGCCAGCAGCTTAGCCATACAGGGGAACACTGAAGCTTTCTTT
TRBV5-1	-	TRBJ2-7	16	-	CASSLGTTLSSYEQYF	TGCGCCAGCAGCTTGGGTACTACCCTTAGCTCCTACGAGCAGTACTTC
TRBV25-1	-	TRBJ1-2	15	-	CASSAPGRPTHGYTF	TGTGCCAGCAGTGCACCGGGGAGGCCAACCCATGGCTACACCTTC
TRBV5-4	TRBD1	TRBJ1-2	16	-	CASSLEGQRVGYGYTF	TGTGCCAGCAGCTTGGAGGGACAGAGAGTGGGGTATGGCTACACCTTC
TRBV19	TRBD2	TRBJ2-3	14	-	CASRPAGGTDTQYF	TGTGCCAGTAGACCGGCGGGGGGCACAGATACGCAGTATTTT